Shown below are 30 T cell receptor beta chains from a single sample sequenced in a study of beta chain features in type 1 diabetes. The authors reverse transcribed all of the isolated RNA, so sequencing captured expressed TCRB transcripts. The method was immunoSEQ multiplex PCR; TCRdb's version includes in-frame clones alone and lacks a portion of them. The sample carries 360,000 or so clones, 20% recorded once. Sequencing used naive CD4+ T cells from blood. These receptors all come from a woman aged 18-29 years in good health.

This clone was seen more than once but under ten times. The chain is built from TRBV7-6 and TRBJ2-2; 10 bases are a match to TRBD1. V was pared by 1 base and J by 5 bases, with 4 bases of the junction left unmatched. Germline loops: CDR1 SGHVS, CDR2 FNYEAQ. This CDR3 comprises 16 residues. CDR3 bases: TGTGCCAGCAGCTTAGGCCCGGGACAGGGGACCGGGGAGCTGTTTTTT. The encoded protein is CASSLGPGQGTGELFF.

The rearrangement uses TRBV5-1 and TRBJ2-7, with TRBD2 as a possible D gene (5 bases). V shed 1 base and J shed 5 bases, with 7 bases lying between them. The CDR3 sequence is 12 residues long. Germline V gives CDR1 SGHRS, CDR2 YFSETQ. The CDR3 reads CASSLRGDEQYF. CDR3 in DNA: TGCGCCAGCAGCTTGCGGGGAGACGAGCAGTACTTC.

The V and J genes are TRBV30 and TRBJ2-6; 7 bases map to TRBD1. This CDR3 contains 14 residues. After removal of 6 bases from V and 1 base from J, the junction contained 3 bases not matched to a gene. Germline V lookup: CDR1 GTSNPN, CDR2 SVGIG (reference sequence). The CDR3 DNA sequence: TGTGCCTGCACGGGACAGTCTGGGGCCAACGTCCTGACTTTC. Translation: CACTGQSGANVLTF.

V gene TRBV19 combines with J gene TRBJ2-3; TRBD1 is a possible D gene (6 bases). CDR1 is LNHDA and CDR2 is SQIVND in the germline V gene (reference sequence). The CDR3 contains 15 residues. V was trimmed by 5 bases and J by 1 base, leaving 13 bases between them. CDR3 in amino acids: CASSGGWARTDTQYF. DNA for the CDR3: TGTGCCAGTAGTGGGGGCTGGGCGCGCACAGATACGCAGTATTTT.

There are a few counts of this clone. V and J are TRBV7-2 and TRBJ2-7, with D perhaps TRBD2 (7 bases). The CDR3 sequence is 15 residues long. The ends were cut back, 3 bases at V and 2 bases at J, with 14 bases in the middle. CDR1 is SGHTA and CDR2 is FQGNSA in the germline V gene. The CDR3 loop reads CASSLTSGTTYEQYF. Here the CDR3 DNA reads TGTGCCAGCAGCTTGACGAGCGGGACAACCTACGAGCAGTACTTC.

The rearrangement uses TRBV15 and TRBJ1-2, with 8 bases fitting TRBD1. CDR3 length equals 15 residues. Germline values: CDR1 LNHNV, CDR2 YYDKDF (reference sequence). J was trimmed by 7 bases and V by 0 bases; bases with no gene match: 7. CDR3 sequence: CATSRDSGTGGGYTF. DNA for the CDR3: TGTGCCACCAGCAGAGATTCGGGGACAGGTGGTGGCTACACCTTC.

This clone was observed a handful of times. The rearrangement links TRBV4-3 to TRBJ2-5; 8 bases are shared with TRBD2. Trimming removed 1 base from V and 5 bases from J; junction bases left unmatched: 6. Germline V gives CDR1 LGHNA, CDR2 YSLEER. This CDR3 has 15 amino acids. In DNA, the CDR3 is TGCGCCAGCAGCCAAGCGGGAGGGGCCGGGGAGACCCAGTACTTC. It encodes CASSQAGGAGETQYF.

This clone was seen more than once but under ten times. The J gene is TRBJ2-2, the V gene TRBV11-2; D is uncertain. The CDR3 contains 14 residues. Germline CDR1 is SGHAT and CDR2 is FQNNGV. Trimming shortened V by 3 bases and J by 6 bases, and 11 bases separated the two germline ends. This CDR3 is CASSFGRSPGELFF. CDR3 coding DNA: TGTGCCAGCAGCTTTGGTCGGTCACCCGGGGAGCTGTTTTTT.

The CDR3 reads CASSPGQGRTDTQYF. As DNA, the CDR3 is TGCGCCAGCAGCCCTGGACAGGGACGCACAGATACGCAGTATTTT. This chain uses TRBV5-1 with TRBJ2-3; 8 positions match TRBD1. The CDR3 has 15 residues. V was clipped by 4 bases and J by 1 base; unmatched bases: 5. Per the germline V gene, CDR1 is SGHRS and CDR2 is YFSETQ.

The rearrangement links TRBV6-5 to TRBJ2-1; the match to TRBD2 covers 10 bases. J was trimmed by 7 bases and V by 7 bases; bases with no gene match: 7. This CDR3 spans 14 amino acids. Germline CDR1 MNHEY, CDR2 SVGAGI. CDR3 amino acids: CASNPSGGRNEQFF. The CDR3, as DNA: TGTGCCAGCAATCCTAGCGGGGGTCGTAATGAGCAGTTCTTC.

The V call is TRBV5-6, the J call TRBJ2-5; 7 bases fit TRBD1. The ends lost 1 base at V and 4 bases at J; junction bases unmatched: 1. There are 13 residues in the CDR3. Germline values: CDR1 SGHDT, CDR2 YYEEEE. The CDR3 DNA follows: TGTGCCAGCAGCTTGAGGGGGCGAGAGACCCAGTACTTC. Protein product: CASSLRGRETQYF.

This clone was recorded a few times. This chain links TRBV9 with TRBJ1-5; no clear D gene. Trimming left V 0 bases short and J 2 bases short, with 9 bases between. The CDR3 loop spans 15 amino acids. Germline V gene sequence: CDR1 SGDLS, CDR2 YYNGEE. CDR3 loop: CASSVAGEGNQPQHF. The DNA of the CDR3 is TGTGCCAGCAGCGTAGCAGGTGAAGGCAATCAGCCCCAGCATTTT.

The sample holds a few counts of this clone. This chain connects TRBV5-1 to TRBJ2-3, with TRBD2 matching 10 bases. Germline CDR1 SGHRS, CDR2 YFSETQ. There are 18 residues in the CDR3. V lost 0 bases, J lost 2 bases, and 9 bases stayed unmatched. CDR3 amino acids: CASSLGLAGVLTTDTQYF. The CDR3 nucleotides are TGCGCCAGCAGCTTGGGGCTAGCGGGAGTTCTGACCACAGATACGCAGTATTTT. The full variable domain, completed using reference TRBV5-1 and TRBJ2-3, is KAGVTQTPRYLIKTRGQQVTLSCSPISGHRSVSWYQQTPGQGLQFLFEYFSETQRNKGNFPGRFSGRQFSNSRSEMNVSTLELGDSALYLCASSLGLAGVLTTDTQYFGPGTRLTVL.

This chain joins TRBV6-6 and TRBJ1-5; unclear D gene. Germline CDR1 MNHNY, CDR2 SVGAGI (reference sequence). V was shortened by 0 bases and J by 2 bases, with 5 bases between the two germline ends. This CDR3 contains 14 residues. In nucleotides, the CDR3 is TGTGCCAGCAGTTACTCAGAGGGCAATCAGCCCCAGCATTTT. Protein: CASSYSEGNQPQHF.

This clone was seen a handful of times. V usage is TRBV2 and J usage is TRBJ1-2, with a possible D match to TRBD1 (6 bases). The CDR3 consists of 13 residues. V was shortened by 6 bases and J by 8 bases, with 16 bases between the two germline ends. Germline lookup yields CDR1 SNHLY and CDR2 FYNNEI. In DNA, the CDR3 is TGTGCCAGCAGCTTCGACTTAGGGGGAGGCTACACCTTC. Its translation: CASSFDLGGGYTF. The whole variable domain, remainder taken from reference TRBV2 and TRBJ1-2, is EPEVTQTPSHQVTQMGQEVILRCVPISNHLYFYWYRQILGQKVEFLVSFYNNEISEKSEIFDDQFSVERPDGSNFTLKIRSTKLEDSAMYFCASSFDLGGGYTFGSGTRLTVV.

The chain joins TRBV7-9 to TRBJ2-3; TRBD1 might be the D (6 bases). CDR1 and CDR2 (germline): SEHNR, FQNEAQ (reference sequence). The CDR3 is made up of 13 amino acids. The V end was cut by 10 bases, the J end by 2 bases, with 13 bases between. The CDR3 nucleotides read TGTGCCATCATCTTGGGGGCCACAGATACGCAGTATTTT. This sequence encodes CAIILGATDTQYF.

This clone was found a few times. V and J are TRBV18 and TRBJ2-1, with a possible D match to TRBD2 (5 bases). The V end lost 4 bases, the J end lost 4 bases, and 14 bases lay between the germline ends. The CDR3 is 15 amino acids. Germline V lookup: CDR1 KGHSH, CDR2 LQKENI. The CDR3 sequence is CASSLLRGSYNEQFF. CDR3 nucleotide sequence: TGTGCCAGCTCACTGCTTCGCGGGTCGTACAATGAGCAGTTCTTC.

This clone showed up just a few times. The V gene is TRBV6-5, the J gene TRBJ1-2; D perhaps matches TRBD1 (5 bases). The CDR3 is 14 residues long. Per germline, CDR1 MNHEY and CDR2 SVGAGI. Trimming pared 2 bases from V and 3 bases from J, leaving 10 bases between. CDR3 region: CASSYRQQYYGYTF. The CDR3 DNA follows: TGTGCCAGCAGTTACAGACAGCAATACTATGGCTACACCTTC.

The chain couples TRBV5-1 to TRBJ2-1; TRBD2 agrees at 7 bases. J gave up 6 bases and V 4 bases, and 4 bases lay outside the gene matches. The CDR3 is 13 amino acids. Germline V gives CDR1 SGHRS, CDR2 YFSETQ. CDR3 coding DNA: TGCGCCAGCAGCCCCAGACTAGCCAATGAGCAGTTCTTC. It yields the protein CASSPRLANEQFF.

There are a few counts of this clone. The chain couples TRBV6-6 to TRBJ1-1; 11 nucleotides agree with TRBD1. Germline CDR1 reads MNHNY; CDR2 reads SVGAGI (reference sequence). The V segment lost 2 bases and the J segment 8 bases; nucleotides outside the gene matches: 4. The CDR3 contains 14 residues. The CDR3 region is CASSYAGQGAEAFF. As DNA, the CDR3 is TGTGCCAGCAGTTACGCCGGACAGGGGGCCGAAGCTTTCTTT.

This clone occurred a few times. The chain carries TRBV7-9 and TRBJ2-5; 8 nucleotides match TRBD2. CDR3 length equals 16 residues. CDR1 SEHNR and CDR2 FQNEAQ come from the germline V gene (reference sequence). Trimming at V came to 0 bases and at J to 4 bases, leaving 7 bases not matched to a gene. For the CDR3, the DNA is TGTGCCAGCAGCTTAGCAGTTCGGGGGGGCCCAGAGACCCAGTACTTC. It codes for CASSLAVRGGPETQYF.

The chain combines TRBV29-1 with TRBJ2-5, with TRBD1 identical over 7 bases. The V segment lost 4 bases and the J segment 2 bases; nucleotides outside the gene matches: 4. CDR3 length equals 13 residues. Germline V lookup: CDR1 SQVTM, CDR2 ANQGSEA. CDR3 amino acids: CSVAGQPQETQYF. CDR3 in DNA: TGCAGCGTTGCGGGACAGCCACAAGAGACCCAGTACTTC.

Remarks on this clone: Other nucleotide sequences in the sample specify the same CDR3. The rearrangement uses TRBV30 and TRBJ1-2, with D tentatively TRBD1 (5 bases). Germline CDR1 GTSNPN, CDR2 SVGIG (reference sequence). The V and J ends lost 4 bases and 2 bases respectively, with 8 bases between them. The CDR3 covers 12 residues. The CDR3 is CAWTGGNYGYTF. The DNA for the CDR3 is TGTGCCTGGACGGGGGGGAACTATGGCTACACCTTC.

The chain carries TRBV7-2 and TRBJ2-2; perhaps TRBD1 as D (7 bases). V gave up 4 bases and J gave up 7 bases, with 22 bases separating them. Germline CDR1 reads SGHTA; CDR2 reads FQGNSA. The CDR3 totals 17 residues. The CDR3, as DNA: TGTGCCAGCAGCTCCGCCCGGAGGGGGCGACTCATCGGGGAGCTGTTTTTT. It translates to CASSSARRGRLIGELFF.

The genes are TRBV10-3 and TRBJ2-7; a possible D gene is TRBD1 (5 bases). Between the trimmed V and J ends, which lost 7 bases and 7 bases, there was a span of 17 bases. This CDR3 region has 13 residues. Germline CDR1 and CDR2: ENHRY and SYGVKD. The CDR3 DNA reads TGTGCCATCAAGGGAAGCAGGACAAATGAGCAGTACTTC. Translation gives CAIKGSRTNEQYF.

This clone was seen only a few times. The chain links TRBV5-4 to TRBJ2-3, with TRBD2 matching 9 bases. The trim removed 4 bases at V and 4 bases at J, leaving 10 bases unmatched. The CDR3 covers 16 residues. Germline loops: CDR1 SGHNT, CDR2 YYREEE (reference sequence). CDR3 residues: CASSPTGTSSADTQYF. DNA of the CDR3: TGTGCCAGCAGCCCAACCGGGACTAGCAGCGCAGATACGCAGTATTTT.

This sequence joins TRBV7-2 and TRBJ2-5; 10 nucleotides agree with TRBD2. Germline V CDR1 and CDR2: SGHTA, FQGNSA. V was pared by 4 bases and J by 3 bases, with 8 bases of the junction left unmatched. This CDR3 spans 16 amino acids. This CDR3 reads CASSSRAGGLEETQYF. CDR3 bases: TGTGCCAGCAGCTCGAGAGCGGGAGGGCTGGAAGAGACCCAGTACTTC.

The chain links TRBV29-1 to TRBJ2-5, with D tentatively TRBD2 (5 bases). The CDR3 is 13 residues long. Trimming removed 2 bases at V and 9 bases at J, with 16 bases between. Germline-derived CDR1 and CDR2 are SQVTM and ANQGSEA. The CDR3 here is CSVEIVGGFAQYF. The CDR3 DNA sequence: TGCAGCGTTGAAATAGTTGGAGGATTTGCCCAGTACTTC.

This chain uses TRBV28 with TRBJ2-1; 8 bases fit TRBD2. The CDR3 extends over 12 amino acids. J lost 15 bases, V lost 2 bases, and 6 bases had no gene match. The germline CDR1 and CDR2 sequences are MDHEN and SYDVKM. The CDR3 region is CASSLIAGRRFF. CDR3 nucleotide sequence: TGTGCCAGCAGTTTAATAGCGGGGCGGCGGTTCTTC.

This clone was seen only a few times. The V and J genes are TRBV2 and TRBJ2-5; 11 nucleotides match TRBD2. This CDR3 has 14 residues. With V trimmed by 7 bases and J by 3 bases, 4 bases remained unmatched. Germline CDR1 reads SNHLY; CDR2 reads FYNNEI. In DNA, the CDR3 is TGTGCCAGCACCCCGGGACTAGCGGAAGAGACCCAGTACTTC. Protein: CASTPGLAEETQYF.